This TCR beta chain was captured in a study of tumor-infiltrating lymphocytes in localized non-small cell lung cancer. About the study: Several tumor histologies, both smoking statuses, and some post-neoadjuvant chemotherapy samples were included. From each patient, both tumor and uninvolved lung, non-adjacent to tumor, were sampled.

Trimming shortened V by 4 bases and J by 3 bases, and 10 bases separated the two germline ends. The CDR3 covers 13 residues. Looked up from germline, CDR1 is SGHVS and CDR2 is FQNEAQ. The study's findings and limits: IM1 and IM2 tumors showed no difference in T-cell fraction.

As concerns this clone: Its antigen remains unknown.

TCRdb's copy holds only in-frame clones and misses some; the assay was immunoSEQ multiplex PCR. The sample contains some 16,000 clones, roughly 40% of which appear only once. Sequencing input: lung tumor tissue. The chain carries TRBV7-8 and TRBJ2-7; TRBD2 might be the D (5 bases). The receptor was derived from a human donor with non-small cell lung cancer. CDR3: CASSWTRDYEQYF. DNA for the CDR3: TGTGCCAGCAGCTGGACGAGGGACTACGAGCAGTACTTC.